This TCR beta chain was recorded in a study of neurological immune-mediated disorders (dated by TCRdb to 2018 to 2020). In terms of the full investigation: Peripheral blood TCR-beta repertoires from HTLV-I-associated myelopathy (HAM/TSP) patients, multiple sclerosis patients and healthy controls were compared by UMI-based sequencing. Alongside PBMC samples, the set of around 99 TCR-beta libraries contained longitudinal samples, technical triplicates, and paired CD4+ and CD8+ T-cell subsets that had been sorted. Of the 65 to 70 subjects in the cohort, about 14 were HAM/TSP patients, about 34 were multiple sclerosis patients, and about 20 were healthy controls. Study-wide conclusions, independent of this receptor: No identical CDR3 amino acid sequences were found to be shared among expanded clones across subjects, suggesting that TCR-beta repertoires were private in all groups. TCR clonal expansion was highest in HAM/TSP patients and lowest in MS patients, with MS patients falling below even healthy controls.

The CDR3 starts with the cysteine, ends with the phenylalanine, and has 15 residues. CDR3 DNA only is kept here, 45 bases in frame from base 1. From a lookup of the germline V gene, CDR1 and CDR2 are SGHRS and YFSETQ. Cut back by 0 bases and 5 bases, the V and J ends lie 12 bases apart. cDNA was synthesized by template-switch 5'RACE using a primer with a 10-nucleotide random unique molecular identifier that tagged each TCR transcript. Every sequencing run yielded over 190 million TCR-beta sequences covering 15-18 subjects. The RNeasy kit was used to extract total RNA. The KAPA Real-time Library Amplification kit was used to amplify TCR-beta VDJ regions with primers targeting the TCR constant region and the 5'RACE anchor. Sample indexes and Illumina adaptors were added in a first PCR, and a second PCR then increased library yield. The roughly 650 bp TCR product was size-selected on a 2% E-gel SizeSelection system after Ampure bead purification. Library quality was checked on a Bioanalyzer, concentration was measured with Qubit, and libraries were quantified with the Kapa Library Quantification kit before pooling. An Illumina HiSeq 2500 was used to sequence the libraries paired-end at 2 x 150 bp. To increase sequence diversity, roughly 24-32% phiX was spiked into each library pool. Under the source paper's analysis protocol: The quality-filtered reads were processed with the UMI-based MiGEC pipeline, whose error correction step removed more than 80% of the raw TCR sequences. VDJ genes were aligned to IMGT germline references, and each clonotype was defined by a unique CDR3 amino acid sequence together with V-J genes. Clonal expansion, Shannon diversity and CDR3 relatedness (CalcPairwiseDistances, ClusterSamples) were evaluated with VDJtools, and phylogenetic trees were built with CLCbio workbench. Clones with at least 8 unique UMIs were defined as expanded, with this threshold being based on coefficient-of-variation modelling across technical triplicates. TCRdb ran its own pipeline on the public reads, namely fastp trimming at Q25 and MiXCR clone calling, and kept in-frame beta chains. For every CDR3 protein sequence, its rows merge into one entry that carries the most common genes and DNA. TCRdb's processing, not the study's, gives the V and J calls here. The sample table shows roughly 80,000 distinct CDR3 sequences, and 17% are seen once. About 16% of the sample lies in the top ten.

Healthy controls were blood bank volunteers in Maryland, USA. Unsorted PBMC libraries were generated from 2 million PBMCs stored in RNAlater at -80 °C until RNA extraction. Peripheral blood underwent Ficoll-Hypaque density gradient centrifugation to isolate PBMCs, which were then cryopreserved in liquid nitrogen. This clonotype was picked up a small number of times. This clone's antigen is unknown. No base-level quality is on record; no much larger clone is a single base apart. The receptor's source is a woman aged 35 to 49 in good health. The chain links TRBV5-1 with TRBJ1-5; TRBD1 is a possible D gene, resting on 5 matching bases. The sample was PBMCs. Here the CDR3 is given as CASSLDTRADQPQHF. The DNA is as follows: TGCGCCAGCAGCTTGGATACCAGGGCGGATCAGCCCCAGCATTTT. Supplemented by the reference TRBV5-1 and TRBJ1-5 proteins around the CDR3, the complete variable domain is KAGVTQTPRYLIKTRGQQVTLSCSPISGHRSVSWYQQTPGQGLQFLFEYFSETQRNKGNFPGRFSGRQFSNSRSEMNVSTLELGDSALYLCASSLDTRADQPQHFGDGTRLSIL.